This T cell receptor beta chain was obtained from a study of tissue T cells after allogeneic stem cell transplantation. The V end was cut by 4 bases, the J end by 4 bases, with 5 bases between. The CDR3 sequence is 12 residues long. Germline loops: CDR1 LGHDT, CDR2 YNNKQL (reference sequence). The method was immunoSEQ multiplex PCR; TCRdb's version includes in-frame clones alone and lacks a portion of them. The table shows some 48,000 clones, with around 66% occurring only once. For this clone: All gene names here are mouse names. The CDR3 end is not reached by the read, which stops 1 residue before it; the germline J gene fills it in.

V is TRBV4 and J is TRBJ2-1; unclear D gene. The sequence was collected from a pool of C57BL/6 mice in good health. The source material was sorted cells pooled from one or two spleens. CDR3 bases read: TGTGCCAGCAGCTGGGATTATGCTGAGCAGTTC. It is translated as CASSWDYAEQF. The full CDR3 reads CASSWDYAEQFF.